Listed below are T cell receptor beta chains from one sample, sequenced in a study of neoadjuvant nivolumab and ipilimumab in lung cancer. TCRdb keeps only in-frame clones here, not all; method: immunoSEQ multiplex PCR. This table holds about 27,000 clones, 76% found once. The material was tumor tissue, obtained after neoadjuvant nivolumab, alone or with ipilimumab, at or shortly before surgery. The receptors originated from an adult with non-small cell lung cancer. Each CDR3 is given with its conserved first and last residue. A D gene is named only where the DNA matches it firmly. Only some rows state a clone size, as once, few, many or a class for expanded clones.

D	V	J	size	DNA	CDR3
NA	TRBV10-3	TRBJ1-1	NA	TGTGCCACCGCGAGGGGGACTGAAGCTTTCTTT	CATARGTEAFF
TRBD1	TRBV4-3	TRBJ1-2	NA	TGCGCCAGCAGCCAAGTTGCAGGGGGCTATGGCTACACCTTC	CASSQVAGGYGYTF
NA	TRBV6-5	TRBJ1-4	NA	TGTGCCAGCAGTCCTGGGGCAACTAATGAAAAACTGTTTTTT	CASSPGATNEKLFF
TRBD2	TRBV5-1	TRBJ2-5	few	TGCGCCAGCAGGCGGCGGGGGGGCCGAGAGACCCAGTACTTC	CASRRRGGRETQYF
NA	TRBV7-2	TRBJ1-3	NA	TGTGCCAGCAGCTTATCTTCCTCTGGAAACACCATATATTTT	CASSLSSSGNTIYF
TRBD2	TRBV30	TRBJ2-2	NA	TGTGCCTGGAGTAGGGGGACTAGATTCACCGGGGAGCTGTTTTTT	CAWSRGTRFTGELFF
TRBD2	TRBV6-5	TRBJ2-5	NA	TGTGCCAGCACCGCTAGCGGGGTCCCACAAGAGACCCAGTACTTC	CASTASGVPQETQYF
NA	TRBV5-6	TRBJ1-2	NA	TGTGCCAGCAGCCTACTAAGGACGGAATATGGCTACACCTTC	CASSLLRTEYGYTF
NA	TRBV18	TRBJ1-6	few	TGTGCCAGCTCACCACCGGGCGAGGGTAATTCACCCCTCCACTTT	CASSPPGEGNSPLHF
NA	TRBV7-8	TRBJ1-3	NA	TGTGCCAGCAGCTTAGGTGCAGGAACTTGGGCAAACACCATATATTTT	CASSLGAGTWANTIYF
NA	TRBV5-1	TRBJ2-3	NA	TGCGCCAGCAGCTTGGGGGGGGCGAGGACAGATACGCAGTATTTT	CASSLGGARTDTQYF
NA	TRBV14	TRBJ2-7	NA	TGTGCCAGCAGCCGGATGCAGGGGTCCTACGAGCAGTACTTC	CASSRMQGSYEQYF
NA	TRBV6-1	TRBJ1-1	NA	TGTGCCAGCAGTGAGGTGGGATCGTACACTGAAGCTTTCTTT	CASSEVGSYTEAFF
NA	TRBV5-5	TRBJ1-5	NA	TGTGCCAGCAGCTTGGTTGGGGGGGGCGGTCAGCCCCAGCATTTT	CASSLVGGGGQPQHF
TRBD1	TRBV11-2	TRBJ2-5	NA	TGTGCCAGCAGCTTAGGAGGCCGGGACAGGGGGCGGCGAGAGACCCAGTACTTC	CASSLGGRDRGRRETQYF
NA	TRBV18	TRBJ1-2	NA	TGTGCCAGCTCACCGACTACCCAAGCACCCTATGGCTACACCTTC	CASSPTTQAPYGYTF
NA	TRBV18	TRBJ2-7	NA	TGTGCCAGCAGCCCCGGACCAAACTACGAGCAGTACTTC	CASSPGPNYEQYF
NA	TRBV7-7	TRBJ2-5	NA	TGTGCTAGCAGCCCCGGGGGAAGCGGGGAGACCCAGTACTTC	CASSPGGSGETQYF
NA	TRBV27	TRBJ2-7	NA	TGTGCCAGCAGTTCCCCGTCCTGGAGGGAGCAGTACTTC	CASSSPSWREQYF
NA	TRBV1	TRBJ1-1	NA	NA	CTSSQAWVGDGTRAEAFF
TRBD1	TRBV29-1	TRBJ2-3	few	TGCAGCGTTGAAGATCCTGAATTGACAGGGCACGGGGATACGCAGTATTTT	CSVEDPELTGHGDTQYF
NA	TRBV7-2	TRBJ1-2	NA	TGTGCCAGCAGCTTTACTAGGATATATGGCTACACCTTC	CASSFTRIYGYTF
NA	TRBV7-2	TRBJ2-7	NA	TGTGCCAGCAGCTTAGTGAGGGGATACGAGCAGTACTTC	CASSLVRGYEQYF
NA	TRBV4-3	TRBJ1-2	NA	TGCGCCAGCAGCCAAAGACATCAGACCTATGGCTACACCTTC	CASSQRHQTYGYTF
NA	TRBV5-5	TRBJ1-2	NA	TGTGCCAGCAGCTTGATCCAGGGTTCTAACTATGGCTACACCTTC	CASSLIQGSNYGYTF
NA	TRBV11-2	TRBJ2-2	NA	TGTGCCAGCAGCTTAGATCCTGGGGCCGGGGAGCTGTTTTTT	CASSLDPGAGELFF
TRBD1	TRBV30	TRBJ2-1	NA	TGTGCCTGGAGTGACAGGGGTAGCGTCAATGAGCAGTTCTTC	CAWSDRGSVNEQFF
NA	TRBV5-5	TRBJ1-6	NA	TGTGCCAGCAGCGTGGACCTGGGGGATTCACCCCTCCACTTT	CASSVDLGDSPLHF
NA	TRBV14	TRBJ1-6	few	TGTGCCAGCAGCCAAACTCAGGGATCGGCCCTCCACTTT	CASSQTQGSALHF
NA	TRBV11-2	TRBJ1-2	NA	TGTGCCAGCAGCTTCCAGGAGACTAACTATGGCTACACCTTC	CASSFQETNYGYTF
TRBD1	TRBV2	TRBJ2-7	NA	TGTGCCAGCAGTGGAACAAGCGGGACAGGGGTTTACGAGCAGTACTTC	CASSGTSGTGVYEQYF
TRBD2	TRBV2	TRBJ2-5	NA	TGTGCCAGCAGTGTTCGGCGGGGGGGCACTGAGACCCAGTACTTC	CASSVRRGGTETQYF
NA	TRBV7-2	TRBJ2-5	few	TGTGCCAGCAGCTCCCGACCCCGGGAGACCCAGTACTTC	CASSSRPRETQYF
NA	TRBV5-7	TRBJ1-5	NA	TGTGCCAGCAGCTTATTACGTCTCGATCATCCCCAGCATTTT	CASSLLRLDHPQHF
NA	TRBV9	TRBJ2-3	few	TGTGCCAGCAGCGAGGCCGGGGGGCCCACAGATACGCAGTATTTT	CASSEAGGPTDTQYF
NA	TRBV30	TRBJ1-1	NA	TGTGCCTGGAGTGAAGTCGATTGGACTGAAGCTTTCTTT	CAWSEVDWTEAFF
NA	TRBV10-2	TRBJ2-5	NA	TGCGCCAGCAGTGAGTATGTAGAGACCCAGTACTTC	CASSEYVETQYF
NA	TRBV29-1	TRBJ1-5	few	TGCAGCGTTGTAGGCCGTACGTACACAGAGAATCAGCCCCAGCATTTT	CSVVGRTYTENQPQHF
TRBD1	TRBV11-2	TRBJ2-7	NA	TGTGCCAGCAGCATTAGCAGGGGGCCCGCCTACGAGCAGTACTTC	CASSISRGPAYEQYF
TRBD1	TRBV30	TRBJ1-5	NA	TGTGCCTGGAGTGCAGGGGGCGAGAGCAATCAGCCCCAGCATTTT	CAWSAGGESNQPQHF
NA	TRBV7-8	TRBJ2-5	NA	TGTGCCAGCAGCGTGGGGGGCCGAGAGACCCAGTACTTC	CASSVGGRETQYF
NA	TRBV5-1	TRBJ1-1	NA	TGCGCCAGCAGCTCCTTCCGGATGAACACTGAAGCTTTCTTT	CASSSFRMNTEAFF
NA	TRBV5-1	TRBJ2-7	NA	TGCGCCAGCAGCTTGGGGCAGGCACGAACCTACGAGCAGTACTTC	CASSLGQARTYEQYF
NA	TRBV4-1	TRBJ1-5	NA	TGCGCCAGCAGCCAAGGGGAACAGAGCAATCAGCCCCAGCATTTT	CASSQGEQSNQPQHF
NA	TRBV7-9	TRBJ2-7	NA	TGTGCCAGCAGCCCCGGACCAAACTACGAGCAGTACTTC	CASSPGPNYEQYF
NA	TRBV2	TRBJ2-7	NA	TGTGCCAGCAGTGAGAAGCCCCTCCCCCGCGAGCAGTACTTC	CASSEKPLPREQYF
NA	TRBV27	TRBJ2-2	NA	TGTGCCAGCAGTTTACGGTCAAGTACCGGGGAGCTGTTTTTT	CASSLRSSTGELFF
TRBD1	TRBV29-1	TRBJ2-7	NA	TGCAGCGGGGGACAGACTTTCGAGCAGTACTTC	CSGGQTFEQYF
NA	TRBV19	TRBJ2-7	medium-sized	TGTGCCAGTAGAGACTCCTCCCGTTTGGGCGAGCAGTACTTC	CASRDSSRLGEQYF
NA	TRBV6-5	TRBJ1-1	NA	TGTGCCAGCAGTTACTCGGGGACGACTGAAGCTTTCTTT	CASSYSGTTEAFF
NA	TRBV6-1	TRBJ2-7	NA	TGTGCCAGCATGGGTTTGTTCAGCTCCTACGAGCAGTACTTC	CASMGLFSSYEQYF